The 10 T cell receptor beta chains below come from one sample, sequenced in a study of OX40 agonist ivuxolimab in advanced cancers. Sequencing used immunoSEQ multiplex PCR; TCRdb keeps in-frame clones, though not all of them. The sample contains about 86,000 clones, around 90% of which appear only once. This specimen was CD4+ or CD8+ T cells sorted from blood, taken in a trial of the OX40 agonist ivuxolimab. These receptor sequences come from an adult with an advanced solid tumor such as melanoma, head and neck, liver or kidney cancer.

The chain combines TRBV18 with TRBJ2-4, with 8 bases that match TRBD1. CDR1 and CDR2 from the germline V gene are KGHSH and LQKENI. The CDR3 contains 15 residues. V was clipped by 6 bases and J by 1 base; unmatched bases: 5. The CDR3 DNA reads TGTGCCAGCTCTTTGACAGGGGAGGCCAAAAACATTCAGTACTTC. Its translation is CASSLTGEAKNIQYF.

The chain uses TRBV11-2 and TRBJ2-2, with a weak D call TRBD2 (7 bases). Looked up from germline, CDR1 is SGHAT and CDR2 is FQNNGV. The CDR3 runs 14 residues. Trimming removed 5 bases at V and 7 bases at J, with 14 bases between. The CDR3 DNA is TGTGCCAGCAGCACAGGGAGGGGCAGCGGGGAGCTGTTTTTT. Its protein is CASSTGRGSGELFF.

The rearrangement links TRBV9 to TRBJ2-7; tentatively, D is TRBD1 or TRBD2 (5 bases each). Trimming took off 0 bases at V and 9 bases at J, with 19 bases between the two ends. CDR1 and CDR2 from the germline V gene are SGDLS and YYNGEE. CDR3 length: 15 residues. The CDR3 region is CASSVGGQDGARQYF. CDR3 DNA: TGTGCCAGCAGCGTAGGCGGGCAGGACGGGGCTCGGCAGTACTTC.

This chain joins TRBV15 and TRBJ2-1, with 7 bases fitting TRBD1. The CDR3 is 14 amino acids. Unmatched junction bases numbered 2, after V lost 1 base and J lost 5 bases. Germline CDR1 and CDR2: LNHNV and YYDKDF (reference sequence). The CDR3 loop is CATSRAGQNNEQFF. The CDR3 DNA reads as TGTGCCACCAGCAGAGCGGGACAGAACAATGAGCAGTTCTTC.

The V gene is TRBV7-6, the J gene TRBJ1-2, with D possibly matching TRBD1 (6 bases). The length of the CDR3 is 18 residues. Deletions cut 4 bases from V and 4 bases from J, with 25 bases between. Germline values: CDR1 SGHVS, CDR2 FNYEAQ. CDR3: CASSSYGTAGQLFYGYTF. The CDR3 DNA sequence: TGTGCCAGCAGCTCCTACGGCACAGCAGGACAGCTCTTCTATGGCTACACCTTC.

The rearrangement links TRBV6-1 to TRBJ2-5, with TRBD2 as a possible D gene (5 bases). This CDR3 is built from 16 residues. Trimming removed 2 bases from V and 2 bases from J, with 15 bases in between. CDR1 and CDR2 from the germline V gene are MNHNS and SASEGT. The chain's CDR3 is CASSEYGGWAQETQYF. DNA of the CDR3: TGTGCCAGCAGTGAATATGGAGGATGGGCACAAGAGACCCAGTACTTC.

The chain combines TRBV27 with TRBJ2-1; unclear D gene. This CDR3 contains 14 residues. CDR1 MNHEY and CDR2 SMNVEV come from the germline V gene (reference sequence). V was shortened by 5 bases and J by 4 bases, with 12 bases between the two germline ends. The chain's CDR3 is CASSLDWPYNEQFF. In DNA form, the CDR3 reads TGTGCCAGCAGTCTGGATTGGCCATACAATGAGCAGTTCTTC.

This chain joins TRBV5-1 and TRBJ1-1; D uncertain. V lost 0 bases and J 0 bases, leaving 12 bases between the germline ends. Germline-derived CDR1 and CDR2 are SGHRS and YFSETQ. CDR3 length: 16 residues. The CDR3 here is CASSLDPRGMNTEAFF. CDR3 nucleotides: TGCGCCAGCAGCTTGGATCCTCGAGGAATGAACACTGAAGCTTTCTTT.

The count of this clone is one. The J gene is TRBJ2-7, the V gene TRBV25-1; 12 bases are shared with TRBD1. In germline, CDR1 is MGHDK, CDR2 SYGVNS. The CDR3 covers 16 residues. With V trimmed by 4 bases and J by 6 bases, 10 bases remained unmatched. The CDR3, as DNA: TGTGCCAGCAGTGCCCCACCGGGACAGGGGGCCTTCGAGCAGTACTTC. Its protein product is CASSAPPGQGAFEQYF.

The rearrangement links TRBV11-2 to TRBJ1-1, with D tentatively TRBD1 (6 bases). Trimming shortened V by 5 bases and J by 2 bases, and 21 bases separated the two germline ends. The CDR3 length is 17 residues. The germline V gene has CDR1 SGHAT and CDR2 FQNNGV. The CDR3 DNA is TGTGCCAGCAGCCGCGCTACGTTAAGGGACACAAACACTGAAGCTTTCTTT. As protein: CASSRATLRDTNTEAFF. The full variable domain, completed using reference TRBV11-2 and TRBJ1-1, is EAGVAQSPRYKIIEKRQSVAFWCNPISGHATLYWYQQILGQGPKLLIQFQNNGVVDDSQLPKDRFSAERLKGVDSTLKIQPAKLEDSAVYLCASSRATLRDTNTEAFFGQGTRLTVV.